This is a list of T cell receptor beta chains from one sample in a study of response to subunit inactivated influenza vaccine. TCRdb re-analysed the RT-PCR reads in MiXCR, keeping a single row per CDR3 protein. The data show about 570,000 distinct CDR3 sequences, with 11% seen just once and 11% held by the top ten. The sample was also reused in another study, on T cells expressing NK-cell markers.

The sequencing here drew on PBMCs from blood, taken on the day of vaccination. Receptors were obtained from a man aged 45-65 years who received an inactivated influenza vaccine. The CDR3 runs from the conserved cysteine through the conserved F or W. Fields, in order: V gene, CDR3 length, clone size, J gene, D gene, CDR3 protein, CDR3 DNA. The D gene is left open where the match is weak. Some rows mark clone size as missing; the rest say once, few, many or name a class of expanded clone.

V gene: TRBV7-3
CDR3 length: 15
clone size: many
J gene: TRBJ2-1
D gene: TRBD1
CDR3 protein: CASSLGTGVYNEQFF
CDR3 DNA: TGTGCCAGCAGCTTAGGGACAGGGGTCTACAATGAGCAGTTCTTC

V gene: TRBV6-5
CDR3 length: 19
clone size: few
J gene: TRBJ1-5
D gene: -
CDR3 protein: CASSYSKRGDSEIGQPQHF
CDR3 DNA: TGTGCCAGCAGTTACTCGAAAAGGGGCGACAGCGAGATAGGTCAGCCCCAGCATTTT

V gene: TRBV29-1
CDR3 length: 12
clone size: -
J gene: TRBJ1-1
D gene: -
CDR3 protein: CSVSSGGTEAFF
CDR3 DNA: TGCAGCGTTAGTAGTGGGGGCACTGAAGCTTTCTTT

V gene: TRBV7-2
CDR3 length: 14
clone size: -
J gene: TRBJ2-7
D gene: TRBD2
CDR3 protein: CASSFLAGAHEQYF
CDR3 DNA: TGTGCCAGCAGCTTTCTAGCGGGAGCCCACGAGCAGTACTTC

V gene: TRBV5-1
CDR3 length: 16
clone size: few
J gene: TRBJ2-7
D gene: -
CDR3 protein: CASSTYHRDLSYEQYF
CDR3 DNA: TGCGCCAGCAGCACATACCACCGGGACTTGTCCTACGAGCAGTACTTC

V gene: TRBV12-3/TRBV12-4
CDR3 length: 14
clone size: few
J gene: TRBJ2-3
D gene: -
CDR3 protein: CASSLVGPTDTQYF
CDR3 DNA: TGTGCCAGCAGTTTAGTAGGGCCGACAGATACGCAGTATTTT

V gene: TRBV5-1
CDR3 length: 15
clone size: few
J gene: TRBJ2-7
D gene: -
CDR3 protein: CASSPRLTGTREQYF
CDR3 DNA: TGCGCCAGCAGCCCAAGACTGACAGGAACCCGCGAGCAGTACTTC

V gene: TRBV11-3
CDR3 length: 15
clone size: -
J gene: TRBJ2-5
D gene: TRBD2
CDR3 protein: CASSARSGIQETQYF
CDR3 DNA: TGTGCCAGCAGCGCTCGTAGCGGGATACAGGAGACCCAGTACTTC

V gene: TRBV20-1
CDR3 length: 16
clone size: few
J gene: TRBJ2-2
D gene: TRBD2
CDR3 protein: CSARALREGWTGELFF
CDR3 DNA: TGCAGTGCTAGAGCCCTTCGGGAGGGCTGGACCGGGGAGCTGTTTTTT

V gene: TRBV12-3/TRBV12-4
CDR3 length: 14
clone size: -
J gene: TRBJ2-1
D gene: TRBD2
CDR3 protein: CASSTAGGFHEQFF
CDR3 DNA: TGTGCCAGCAGTACGGCGGGAGGGTTTCATGAGCAGTTCTTC

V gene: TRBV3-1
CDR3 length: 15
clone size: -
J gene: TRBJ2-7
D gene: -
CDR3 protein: CASSQDTGNFNEQYF
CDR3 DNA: TGTGCCAGCAGCCAAGATACGGGTAACTTCAACGAGCAGTACTTC

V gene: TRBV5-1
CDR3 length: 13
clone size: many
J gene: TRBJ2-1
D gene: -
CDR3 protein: CASSNRERSEQFF
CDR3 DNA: TGCGCCAGCAGTAACCGGGAGAGAAGTGAGCAGTTCTTC

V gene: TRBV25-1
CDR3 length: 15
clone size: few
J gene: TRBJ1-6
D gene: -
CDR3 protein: CASRGTGSTNSPLHF
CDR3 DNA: TGTGCCAGCAGGGGAACAGGGTCAACTAATTCACCCCTCCACTTT

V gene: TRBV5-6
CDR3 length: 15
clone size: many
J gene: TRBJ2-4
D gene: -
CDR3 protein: CASSLWERRGNIQYF
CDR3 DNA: TGTGCCAGCAGCTTGTGGGAGCGCCGAGGGAACATTCAGTACTTC

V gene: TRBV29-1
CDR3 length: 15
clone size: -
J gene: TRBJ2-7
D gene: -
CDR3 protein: CSVEDGARRPYEQYF
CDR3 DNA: TGCAGCGTTGAAGACGGCGCGCGAAGACCCTACGAGCAGTACTTC

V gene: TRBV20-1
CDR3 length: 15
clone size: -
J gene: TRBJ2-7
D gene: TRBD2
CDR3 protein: CSARGTSGTAAEQYF
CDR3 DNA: TGCAGTGCTAGGGGGACTAGCGGGACCGCTGCCGAGCAGTACTTC

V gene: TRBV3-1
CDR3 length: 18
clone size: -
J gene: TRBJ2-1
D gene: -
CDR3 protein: CASSQSGSSLLGYNEQFF
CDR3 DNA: TGTGCCAGCAGCCAAAGCGGAAGTTCCCTCCTAGGCTACAATGAGCAGTTCTTC

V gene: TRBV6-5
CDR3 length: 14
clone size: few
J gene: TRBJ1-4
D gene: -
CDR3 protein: CASSYWQTGEKLFF
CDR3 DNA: TGTGCCAGCAGTTATTGGCAAACCGGGGAAAAACTGTTTTTT